This T cell receptor beta chain stems from a study of blood T cell repertoires in COVID-19. Germline V gene data show CDR1 as SGHKS and CDR2 as YYEKEE (reference sequence). The CDR3 has 16 residues. After removal of 2 bases from V and 3 bases from J, the junction contained 10 bases not matched to a gene. Sequencing used immunoSEQ multiplex PCR; TCRdb keeps in-frame clones, though not all of them. This table has some 180,000 clones, about 86% appearing once. The source of this sequence is a woman in her 40s in a cohort exposed to, infected with or recovered from COVID-19 (not recorded which). Input material: PBMCs or T cells enriched from blood (not recorded which). V gene TRBV5-5 combines with J gene TRBJ2-7; 8 nucleotides align to TRBD1. CDR3 in amino acids: CASSFYSGTGLYEQYF. The CDR3 nucleotides are TGTGCCAGCAGCTTCTATTCCGGGACAGGCCTCTACGAGCAGTACTTC.